This T cell receptor (beta chain) is drawn from a study of blood T cell repertoires in COVID-19. As for the study in general: Whether acute or convalescent, the COVID-19 samples came from the United States, Italy and Spain.

Clones were read by immunoSEQ multiplex PCR, and TCRdb kept only the in-frame ones, dropping some. The profile shows about 68,000 clones, more than 65% of them singletons. J was trimmed by 8 bases and V by 7 bases; bases with no gene match: 7. This CDR3 spans 13 amino acids. Germline CDR1 and CDR2: MGHDK and SYGVNS. Input material: peripheral blood. The J gene is TRBJ1-4, the V gene TRBV25-1, with 7 positions matching TRBD1. This receptor was taken from a woman aged 45-65 years with acute or convalescent COVID-19. CDR3 bases: TGTGCCAGCAAACAGGGGTTCGGAGAAAAACTGTTTTTT. It translates to CASKQGFGEKLFF. The full variable domain, completed using reference TRBV25-1 and TRBJ1-4, is EADIYQTPRYLVIGTGKKITLECSQTMGHDKMYWYQQDPGMELHLIHYSYGVNSTEKGDLSSESTVSRIRTEHFPLTLESARPSHTSQYLCASKQGFGEKLFFGSGTQLSVL.